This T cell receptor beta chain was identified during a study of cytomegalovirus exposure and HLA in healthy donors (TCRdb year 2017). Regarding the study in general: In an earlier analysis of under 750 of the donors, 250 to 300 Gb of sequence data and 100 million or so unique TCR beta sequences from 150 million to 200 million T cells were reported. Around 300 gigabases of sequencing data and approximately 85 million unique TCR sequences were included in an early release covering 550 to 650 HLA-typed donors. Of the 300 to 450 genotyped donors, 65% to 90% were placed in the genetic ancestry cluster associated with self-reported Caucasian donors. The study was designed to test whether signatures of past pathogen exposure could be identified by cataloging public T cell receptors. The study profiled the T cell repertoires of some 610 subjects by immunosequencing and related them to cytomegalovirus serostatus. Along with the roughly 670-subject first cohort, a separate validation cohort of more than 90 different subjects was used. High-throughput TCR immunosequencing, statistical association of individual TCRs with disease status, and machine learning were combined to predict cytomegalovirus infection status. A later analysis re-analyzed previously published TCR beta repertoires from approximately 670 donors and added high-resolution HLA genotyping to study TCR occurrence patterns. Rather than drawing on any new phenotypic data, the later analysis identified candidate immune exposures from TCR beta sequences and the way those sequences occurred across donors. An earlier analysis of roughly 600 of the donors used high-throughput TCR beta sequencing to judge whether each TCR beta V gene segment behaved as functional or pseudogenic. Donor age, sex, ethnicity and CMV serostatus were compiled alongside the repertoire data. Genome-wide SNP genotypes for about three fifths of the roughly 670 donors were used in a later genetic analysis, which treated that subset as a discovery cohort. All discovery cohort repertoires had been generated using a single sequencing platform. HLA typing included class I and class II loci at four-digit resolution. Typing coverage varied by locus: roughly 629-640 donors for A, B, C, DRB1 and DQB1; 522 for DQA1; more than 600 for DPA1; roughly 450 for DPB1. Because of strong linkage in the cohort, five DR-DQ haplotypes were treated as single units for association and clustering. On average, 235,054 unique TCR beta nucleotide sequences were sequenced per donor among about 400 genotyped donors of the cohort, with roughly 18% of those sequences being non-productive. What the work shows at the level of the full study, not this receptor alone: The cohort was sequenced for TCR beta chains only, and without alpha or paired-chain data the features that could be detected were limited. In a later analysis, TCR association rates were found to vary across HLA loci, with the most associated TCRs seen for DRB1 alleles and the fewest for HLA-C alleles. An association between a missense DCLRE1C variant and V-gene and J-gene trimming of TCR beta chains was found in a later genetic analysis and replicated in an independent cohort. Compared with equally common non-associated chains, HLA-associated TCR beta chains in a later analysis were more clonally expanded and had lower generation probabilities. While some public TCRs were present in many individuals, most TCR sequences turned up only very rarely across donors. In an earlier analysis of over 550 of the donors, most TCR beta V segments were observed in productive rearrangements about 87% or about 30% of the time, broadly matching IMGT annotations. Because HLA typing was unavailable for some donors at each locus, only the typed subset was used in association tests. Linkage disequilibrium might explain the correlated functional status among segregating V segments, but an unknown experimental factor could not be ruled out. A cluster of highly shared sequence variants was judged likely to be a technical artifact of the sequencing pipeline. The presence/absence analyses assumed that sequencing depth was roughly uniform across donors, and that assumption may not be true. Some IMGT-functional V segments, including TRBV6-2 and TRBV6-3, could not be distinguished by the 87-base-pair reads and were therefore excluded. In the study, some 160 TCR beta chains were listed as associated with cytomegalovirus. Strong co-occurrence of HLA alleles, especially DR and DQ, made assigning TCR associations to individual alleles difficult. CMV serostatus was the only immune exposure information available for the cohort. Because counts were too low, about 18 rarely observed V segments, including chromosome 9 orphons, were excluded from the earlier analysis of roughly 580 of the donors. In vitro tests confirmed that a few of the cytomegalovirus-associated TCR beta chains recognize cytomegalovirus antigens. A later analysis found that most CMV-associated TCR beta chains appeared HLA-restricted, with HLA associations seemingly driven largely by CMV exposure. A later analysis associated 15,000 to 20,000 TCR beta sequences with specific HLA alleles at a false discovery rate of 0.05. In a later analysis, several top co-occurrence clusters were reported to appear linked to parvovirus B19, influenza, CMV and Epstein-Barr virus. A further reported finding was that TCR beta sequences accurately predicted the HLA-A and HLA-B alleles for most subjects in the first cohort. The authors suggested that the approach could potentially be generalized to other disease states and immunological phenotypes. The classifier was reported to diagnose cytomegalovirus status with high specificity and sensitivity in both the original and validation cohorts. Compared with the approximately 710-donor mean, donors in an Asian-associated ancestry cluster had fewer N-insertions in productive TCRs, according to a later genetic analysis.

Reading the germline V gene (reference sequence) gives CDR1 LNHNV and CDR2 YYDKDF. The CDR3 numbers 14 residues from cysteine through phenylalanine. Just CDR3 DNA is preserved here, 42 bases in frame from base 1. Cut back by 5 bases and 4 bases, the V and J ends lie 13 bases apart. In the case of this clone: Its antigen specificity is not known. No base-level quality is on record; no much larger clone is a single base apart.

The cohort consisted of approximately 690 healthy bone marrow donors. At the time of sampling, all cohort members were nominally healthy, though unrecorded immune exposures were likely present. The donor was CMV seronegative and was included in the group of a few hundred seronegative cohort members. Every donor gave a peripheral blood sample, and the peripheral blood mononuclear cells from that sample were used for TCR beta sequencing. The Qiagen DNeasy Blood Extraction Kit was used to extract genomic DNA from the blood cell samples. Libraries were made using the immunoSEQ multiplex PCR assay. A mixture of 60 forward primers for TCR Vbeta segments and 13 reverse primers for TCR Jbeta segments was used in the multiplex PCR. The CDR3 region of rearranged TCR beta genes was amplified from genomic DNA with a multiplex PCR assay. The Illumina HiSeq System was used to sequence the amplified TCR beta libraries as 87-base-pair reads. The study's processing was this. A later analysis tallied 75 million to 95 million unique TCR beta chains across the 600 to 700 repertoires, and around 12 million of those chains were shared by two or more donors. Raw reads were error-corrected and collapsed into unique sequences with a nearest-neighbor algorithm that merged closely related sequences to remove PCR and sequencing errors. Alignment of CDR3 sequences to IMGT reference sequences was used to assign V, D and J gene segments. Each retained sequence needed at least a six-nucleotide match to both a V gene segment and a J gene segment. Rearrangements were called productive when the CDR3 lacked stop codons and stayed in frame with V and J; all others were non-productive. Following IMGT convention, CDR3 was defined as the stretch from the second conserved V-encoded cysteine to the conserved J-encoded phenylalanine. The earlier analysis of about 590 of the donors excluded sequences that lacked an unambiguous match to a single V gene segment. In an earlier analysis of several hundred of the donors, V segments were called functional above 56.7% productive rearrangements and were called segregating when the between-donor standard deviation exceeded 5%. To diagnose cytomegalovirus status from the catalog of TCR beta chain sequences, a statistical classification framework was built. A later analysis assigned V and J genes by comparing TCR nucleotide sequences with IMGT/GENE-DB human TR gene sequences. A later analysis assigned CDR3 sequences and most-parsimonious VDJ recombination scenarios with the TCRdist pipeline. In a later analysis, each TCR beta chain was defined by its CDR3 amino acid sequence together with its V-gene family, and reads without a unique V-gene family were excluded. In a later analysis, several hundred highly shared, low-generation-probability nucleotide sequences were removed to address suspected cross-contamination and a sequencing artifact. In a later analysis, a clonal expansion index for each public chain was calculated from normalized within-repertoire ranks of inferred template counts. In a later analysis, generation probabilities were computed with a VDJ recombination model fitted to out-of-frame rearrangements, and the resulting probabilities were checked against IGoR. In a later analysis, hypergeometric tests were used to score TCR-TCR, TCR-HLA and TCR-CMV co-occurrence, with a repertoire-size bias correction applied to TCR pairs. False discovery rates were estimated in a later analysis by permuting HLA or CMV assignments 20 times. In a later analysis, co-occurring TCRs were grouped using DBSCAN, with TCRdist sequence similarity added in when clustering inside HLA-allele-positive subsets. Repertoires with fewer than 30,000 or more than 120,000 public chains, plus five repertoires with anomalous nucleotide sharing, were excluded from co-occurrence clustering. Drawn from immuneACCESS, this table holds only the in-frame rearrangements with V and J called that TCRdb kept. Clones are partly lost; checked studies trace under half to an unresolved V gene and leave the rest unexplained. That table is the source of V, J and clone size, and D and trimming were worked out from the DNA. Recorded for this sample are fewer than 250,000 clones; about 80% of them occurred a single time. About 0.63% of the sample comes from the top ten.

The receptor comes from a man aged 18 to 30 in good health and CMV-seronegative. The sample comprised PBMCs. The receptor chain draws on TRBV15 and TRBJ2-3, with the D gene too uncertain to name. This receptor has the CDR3 CATSYPPRADTQYF. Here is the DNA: TGTGCCACCAGCTACCCCCCCCGGGCAGATACGCAGTATTTT.